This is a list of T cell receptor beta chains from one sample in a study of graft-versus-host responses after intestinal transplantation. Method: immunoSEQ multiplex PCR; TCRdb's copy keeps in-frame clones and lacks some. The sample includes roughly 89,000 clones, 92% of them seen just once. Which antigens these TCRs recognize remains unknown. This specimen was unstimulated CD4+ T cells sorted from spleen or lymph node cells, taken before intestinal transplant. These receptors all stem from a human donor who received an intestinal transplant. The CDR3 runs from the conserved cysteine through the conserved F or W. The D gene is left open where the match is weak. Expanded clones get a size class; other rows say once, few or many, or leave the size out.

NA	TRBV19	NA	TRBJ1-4	TGTGCCAGTAGCATACGACAGGTTGGGGGAGAAAAACTGTTTTTT	CASSIRQVGGEKLFF
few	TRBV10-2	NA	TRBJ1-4	TGCGCCAGCAGGACAACTGCAACTAATGAAAAACTGTTTTTT	CASRTTATNEKLFF
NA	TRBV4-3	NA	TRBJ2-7	TGCGCCAGCAGCCAAGTCTTGGGGGGTCCCCCGACTTCCGAGCAGTACTTC	CASSQVLGGPPTSEQYF
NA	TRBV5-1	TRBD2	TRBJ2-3	TGCGCCAGCTGTTACCGCGGGAGTAATATAGATACGCAGTATTTT	CASCYRGSNIDTQYF
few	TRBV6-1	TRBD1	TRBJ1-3	TGTGCCAGCAGGGTACAGGGGAGAACGGGAAACACCATATATTTT	CASRVQGRTGNTIYF
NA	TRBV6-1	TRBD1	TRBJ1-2	TGTGCCAGCTTAATCCCAGGGGGCGCGGGCTACACCTTC	CASLIPGGAGYTF
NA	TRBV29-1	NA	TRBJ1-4	TGCAGCGCAAAATCGACAGGAACTAATGAAAAACTGTTTTTT	CSAKSTGTNEKLFF
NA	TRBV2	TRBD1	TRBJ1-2	TGTGCGGGCCGTGGGGACAGCCCCTATGGCTACACCTTC	CAGRGDSPYGYTF
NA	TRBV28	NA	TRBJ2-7	TGTGCCAGCAGTTTACAGGGATACGAGCAGTACTTC	CASSLQGYEQYF
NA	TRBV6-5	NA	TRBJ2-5	TGTGCCAGCAGTTACCCCACAGGGGAGACCCAGTACTTC	CASSYPTGETQYF
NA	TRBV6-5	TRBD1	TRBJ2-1	TGTGCCAGCAGTTACTCCTCGACAGGGAAAAACAATGAGCAGTTCTTC	CASSYSSTGKNNEQFF
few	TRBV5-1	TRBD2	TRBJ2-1	TGCGCCAGCAGCTACCTCGCTAGCGGGAACTACAATGAGCAGTTCTTC	CASSYLASGNYNEQFF
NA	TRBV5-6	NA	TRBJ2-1	TGTGCCAGCAGCTTGGGCGCGGGGTCGTCCTACAATGAGCAGTTCTTC	CASSLGAGSSYNEQFF
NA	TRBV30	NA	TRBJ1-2	TGTGCCTGGAGACTCTCGGGGGGTGGCTACACCTTC	CAWRLSGGGYTF
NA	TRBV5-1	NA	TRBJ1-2	TGCGCCAGCAAGGGGGGGTTAAGCTACACCTTC	CASKGGLSYTF
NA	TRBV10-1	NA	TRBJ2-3	TGCGCCAGCAGTGGGACTATTCCCACAGATACGCAGTATTTT	CASSGTIPTDTQYF
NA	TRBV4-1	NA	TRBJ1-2	TGCGCCAGCAGCCAAGATCAGGCAACCTATGGCTACACCTTC	CASSQDQATYGYTF
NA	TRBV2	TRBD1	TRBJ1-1	TGTGCCAGGGGGGACAGGGGAGGCACTGAAGCTTTCTTT	CARGDRGGTEAFF
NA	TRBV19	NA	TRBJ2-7	TGTGCCAGTAGTATTGGACAGTCCCTTGAGCAGTACTTC	CASSIGQSLEQYF
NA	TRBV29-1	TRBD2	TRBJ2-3	TGCAGCGTTGAGGGAGGGGATAGCACAGATACGCAGTATTTT	CSVEGGDSTDTQYF
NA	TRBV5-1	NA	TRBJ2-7	TGCGCCAGCAGCGGCGACAGCCCCCCCTACGAGCAGTACTTC	CASSGDSPPYEQYF
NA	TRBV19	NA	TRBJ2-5	TGTGCCAGTAGTATTAGACTAGAGGAGACCCAGTACTTC	CASSIRLEETQYF
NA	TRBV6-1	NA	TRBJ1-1	TGTGCCAGCAGGGCCCAAGGGGTCTTGGGCACTGAAGCTTTCTTT	CASRAQGVLGTEAFF
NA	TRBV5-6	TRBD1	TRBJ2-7	TGTGCCAGCAGCTTGTTCTTCGGGACAGGGGCCTACGAGCAGTACTTC	CASSLFFGTGAYEQYF
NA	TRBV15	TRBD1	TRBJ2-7	TGTGCCACCAGCACCTCCCTAGGGGGGGGACAGGGGGCAAACGAGCAGTACTTC	CATSTSLGGGQGANEQYF
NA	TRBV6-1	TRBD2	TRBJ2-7	TGTGCCAGCAGAGAGACTAGCGGGAACCCCTACGAGCAGTACTTC	CASRETSGNPYEQYF
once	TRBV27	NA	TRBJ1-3	TGTGCCAGCAGTCTGGGGGCCAAGAACACCATATATTTT	CASSLGAKNTIYF
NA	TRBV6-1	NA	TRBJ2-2	TGTGCCAGCACCGCATTCGGGGGGCCCGGGGAGCTGTTTTTT	CASTAFGGPGELFF